The 17 T cell receptor beta chains below all came from one sample that was sequenced in a study of T cells expressing NK-cell markers (TCRdb year 2020). The library was produced with 5' RACE. Sequencer: Illumina HiSeq 2000. TCRdb reprocessed the reads, reporting each CDR3 protein sequence once and no DNA. The sample table on file contains some 390,000 distinct CDR3 sequences. The ten largest clones take up about 10% of the sample. The sequencing input was blood T cells: a sorted CD56 or NKG2C T cell subset, CD4+ or CD8+ T cells, or bulk PBMC T cells (not recorded which). The receptors were gathered from a woman in her 50s in good health. Donor details come from another sample of the same person, matched by shared clones.

The rearrangement joins TRBV7-3 to TRBJ2-6; the D gene TCRdb calls, TRBD2, cannot be checked with no DNA. The CDR3 covers 17 residues. Per the germline V gene, CDR1 is SGHTA and CDR2 is FQGTGA. CDR3 loop: CASSSGLARSGANVLTF.

The V and J genes are TRBV29-1 and TRBJ2-1; TCRdb returns TRBD1, unconfirmable since there is no DNA. The CDR3 totals 12 residues. Germline V gene data show CDR1 as SQVTM and CDR2 as ANQGSEA. The CDR3 reads CSGLVQRGEQFF.

The chain combines TRBV12-3 or TRBV12-4 with TRBJ2-4; there is no DNA to check the TCRdb D call of TRBD1. The CDR3 totals 12 residues. The CDR3 loop reads CASNPGWDIQYF.

This chain links TRBV9 with TRBJ2-1; checking the TCRdb D call of TRBD2 is not possible without DNA. Looked up from germline, CDR1 is SGDLS and CDR2 is YYNGEE. The CDR3 runs to 17 residues. The CDR3 sequence is CASSVASSGSSYNEQFF. Using reference TRBV9 and TRBJ2-1 for the parts outside the CDR3, the full variable domain is DSGVTQTPKHLITATGQRVTLRCSPRSGDLSVYWYQQSLDQGLQFLIQYYNGEERAKGNILERFSAQQFPDLHSELNLSSLELGDSALYFCASSVASSGSSYNEQFFGPGTRLTVL.

J is TRBJ2-2 and V is TRBV5-1; TCRdb outputs TRBD1, but without DNA this stays unchecked. This CDR3 spans 17 amino acids. Germline V CDR1 and CDR2: SGHRS, YFSETQ. CDR3 residues: CASSPTQTGFGTGELFF. The full variable domain, its missing parts supplied by reference TRBV5-1 and TRBJ2-2, is KAGVTQTPRYLIKTRGQQVTLSCSPISGHRSVSWYQQTPGQGLQFLFEYFSETQRNKGNFPGRFSGRQFSNSRSEMNVSTLELGDSALYLCASSPTQTGFGTGELFFGEGSRLTVL.

The rearrangement links TRBV6-1 to TRBJ1-1. The germline CDR1 and CDR2 sequences are MNHNS and SASEGT. This CDR3 has 14 amino acids. The CDR3 reads CASSERRGWTEAFF.

This sequence joins TRBV4-2 and TRBJ2-3; the D gene TCRdb calls, TRBD1, cannot be checked with no DNA. CDR3 size: 18 residues. CDR1 is LGHNA, CDR2 YNFKEQ, per germline. The CDR3 protein is CASSQDGGRGAQGDTQYF.

The chain joins TRBV7-8 to TRBJ2-3; the D call of TRBD2 rests on TCRdb alone, since no DNA is present to check it. Germline loops: CDR1 SGHVS, CDR2 FQNEAQ. The CDR3 has 15 residues. This chain's CDR3 is CASSLGTQPGDTQYF. Drawing the rest from reference TRBV7-8 and TRBJ2-3, the complete variable domain is GAGVSQSPRYKVAKRGQDVALRCDPISGHVSLFWYQQALGQGPEFLTYFQNEAQLDKSGLPSDRFFAERPEGSVSTLKIQRTQQEDSAVYLCASSLGTQPGDTQYFGPGTRLTVL.

This chain joins TRBV3-1 and TRBJ2-2; TCRdb selects TRBD2, and the lack of DNA leaves this call unchecked. CDR3 length: 16 residues. Germline V gene lookup returns CDR1 LGHDT and CDR2 YNNKEL (reference sequence). The CDR3 is CASSLTSGRNTGELFF.

CDR3 region: CASRPTLRGGYTDTQYF. The chain links TRBV5-1 to TRBJ2-3; TCRdb indicates TRBD1, and absent DNA this call remains unverified. CDR1 and CDR2 (germline): SGHRS, YFSETQ. CDR3 size: 17 residues.

The rearrangement uses TRBV27 and TRBJ2-3. Germline V CDR1 and CDR2: MNHEY, SMNVEV (reference sequence). The CDR3 consists of 15 residues. The CDR3 loop is CASRGWGTSTDTQYF.

The V gene is TRBV12-3 or TRBV12-4, the J gene TRBJ1-5. There are 17 residues in the CDR3. The CDR3 is CASSLIVPGYGHQPQHF.

V is TRBV27 and J is TRBJ2-3; TCRdb designates TRBD1, a call that cannot be tested without DNA. The CDR3 loop spans 16 amino acids. Germline V gene sequence: CDR1 MNHEY, CDR2 SMNVEV (reference sequence). Here the CDR3 reads CASSPLRRTSTDTQYF.

The rearrangement joins TRBV10-2 to TRBJ2-5. The CDR3 runs to 13 residues. Germline V CDR1 and CDR2: WSHSY, SAAADI. The CDR3 sequence: CASGRGHQETQYF.

V usage is TRBV20-1 and J usage is TRBJ2-1; the D gene TCRdb calls, TRBD2, cannot be checked with no DNA. The germline V gene has CDR1 DFQATT and CDR2 SNEGSKA (reference sequence). This CDR3 is 18 amino acids long. The CDR3 is CSAMGEWAGRAWDNEQFF.

The V and J genes are TRBV6-4 and TRBJ2-2; TCRdb reports TRBD2, a call that lacks DNA to check it against. CDR1 is MRHNA and CDR2 is SNTAGT in the germline V gene. This CDR3 comprises 19 residues. The CDR3 loop reads CASSPLPGLAGKNTGELFF.

The chain uses TRBV19 and TRBJ1-5. CDR3 length equals 15 residues. Germline values: CDR1 LNHDA, CDR2 SQIVND (reference sequence). CDR3 residues: CASSSLGLGNQPQHF.